This note documents a single T cell receptor (beta chain) sequence. Under the authors' procedure: Estimates of nucleated cell counts were drawn from the amplification of reference gene primers. The assay was immunoSEQ multiplex PCR, and TCRdb's table has in-frame clones only and misses some. That table is the source of V, J and clone size, and D and trimming were worked out from the DNA. Here the sample spans about 54,000 clones, roughly nine tenths being singletons. The data are from a study of blood T cell repertoires in COVID-19. Study in general: Sites in the United States, Italy and Spain provided acute and convalescent COVID-19 samples. T cells, B-cell-depleted T cells, or PBMCs supplied cDNA or gDNA.

V lost 3 bases to trimming and J lost 8 bases, with 8 bases between them. Looked up from germline, CDR1 is SGHAT and CDR2 is FQDESV (reference sequence). CDR3 length equals 13 residues. V usage is TRBV11-1 and J usage is TRBJ1-6; D possibly corresponds to TRBD1 (5 bases). Sample: peripheral blood. The clonotype originates from a woman in her thirties or forties with active COVID-19. The CDR3: CASSFKGDSPLHF. The CDR3 DNA is TGTGCCAGCAGCTTCAAAGGGGATTCACCCCTCCACTTT.